This T cell receptor (beta chain) is from a study of shared clonotypes between healthy human individuals. For the study at large: CD4 naive cells filled three plates per donor, CD4 memory three, CD8 naive two and CD8 memory one. Study-wide points: Clonotypes shared by all four sorted-subset donors had higher generation probabilities than non-shared clonotypes.

Naive CD8 cells, CD45RO-negative and positively selected for CCR7, excluded terminally differentiated effector memory CD45RA+ cells. The healthy adult donors were HIV-negative and reported no recent acute infections or vaccinations. Germline CDR1 reads MNHEY; CDR2 reads SMNVEV (reference sequence). This CDR3 has 15 amino acids. The V and J ends lost 3 bases and 3 bases, in that order; junction bases with no gene match: 5. Clones were read by immunoSEQ multiplex PCR, and TCRdb kept only the in-frame ones, dropping some. This table holds roughly 2 million clones, just under 95% found once. Comments on this clone: Its antigen is unidentified.

The chain carries TRBV27 and TRBJ2-7, with TRBD1 matching 10 bases. Sequenced sample: naive CD8+ T cells sorted from blood. The TCR comes from a man between 18 and 35 years old in good health. In DNA, the CDR3 is TGTGCCAGCAGTTTTGTGGGGACAGGGGTCTACGAGCAGTACTTC. It encodes CASSFVGTGVYEQYF.